Described below is a single T cell receptor (beta chain) sequence and its context. As yet, its antigen is unknown. Other DNA sequences in the same sample also yield this CDR3. The V gene lost 0 bases and the J gene lost 8 bases, with 7 bases spanning the gap. The CDR3 covers 12 residues. The germline CDR1 and CDR2 sequences are GTSNPN and SVGIG (reference sequence). This sample is drawn from a study of shared clonotypes between healthy human individuals. Sorted-subset replicate PCRs used 200 ng of genomic DNA. This amount corresponded to some 30,000 T cell genomes. Clones were sequenced by immunoSEQ multiplex PCR, and TCRdb holds only the in-frame ones, with some missing. The sample records 2.5 million or so clones, around nine tenths being singletons. Study findings and constraints: Memory subsets generally showed smaller estimated richness than naive subsets did.

The chain has TRBV30 and TRBJ1-4; D gene ambiguous. Specimen: naive CD4+ T cells sorted from blood. This sample's subset: CD45RA+ positively selected. The receptor was derived from a man aged 18 to 35 in good health. CDR3 DNA sequence: TGTGCCTGGAGTGTACGAGGGGAAAAACTGTTTTTT. It codes for CAWSVRGEKLFF.